This T cell receptor delta chain was captured by sequencing in a study of delta chains in infants with herpesvirus infections. Study-level information: Infants infected with CMV after birth were searched for public fetal Vdelta1/Vgamma8 clonotype.

Reverse transcription of PBMC RNA used primers specific for the gamma and delta chains. TCRdb reanalyzed the RT-PCR reads using CATT. The data show fewer than 1,500 delta-chain clones, 6.9% seen once. Notes on this clone: Antigen specificity is unknown. With a much larger clone just one base away, this may be a read error. Other DNA sequences within the sample encode an identical CDR3.

Points from the study as a whole: No race- or environment-matched controls existed, and samples were few. The public Vdelta1 clonotype appeared in 4 of 18 CMV-infected infants. Possibly, this public clonotype is present below detection in uninfected infants.

Germline lookup yields CDR1 GEAIGNYY and CDR2 EKD. This CDR3 has 17 amino acids. The chain is built from TRDV2 and TRDJ3; TRDD3 might be the D (5 bases). The sample was peripheral blood, taken at time point 1 of longitudinal follow-up. The receptor comes from a human donor who was a Ugandan infant, either HIV-exposed or HIV-unexposed (not recorded which). The CDR3 coding sequence is TGTGCCTGTGACACCATTTGGGGCTCCTGGGACACCCGACAGATGTTCTTC. Translating gives CACDTIWGSWDTRQMFF.